The rows below give T cell receptor beta chains drawn from one sample of a study of T cells in Graves' hyperthyroidism and ophthalmopathy. MiXCR was run by TCRdb on the multiplex PCR reads, yielding one entry per CDR3 protein. This sample has hundreds of thousands of distinct CDR3 sequences, with about 14% found just once. Input material: blood. The receptors derive from a woman between 18 and 29 years old with Graves' hyperthyroidism. CDR3s include the opening cysteine and the closing phenylalanine or tryptophan. D genes are given only for firm matches. A clone size is listed for some rows: how often the clone was seen (once, few, many), or a class if it is expanded.

>13|TRBV24-1|TRBJ1-5|many|.
TGTGCCACTAGGGGGGACAGCAATCAGCCCCAGCATTTT
CATRGDSNQPQHF
>18|TRBV12-3/TRBV12-4|TRBJ2-1|few|.
TGTGCCAGCAGTACAAACAGACGGGGACTGGCTCCCTACAATGAGCAGTTCTTC
CASSTNRRGLAPYNEQFF
>15|TRBV18|TRBJ1-2|.|TRBD1
TGTGCCAGCTCACCCCGGACAGGGAGTAACTATGGCTACACCTTC
CASSPRTGSNYGYTF
>14|TRBV20-1|TRBJ1-2|few|TRBD1
TGCAGTGCTATCTGGACAGGGATTAACTATGGCTACACCTTC
CSAIWTGINYGYTF
>13|TRBV28|TRBJ2-5|many|TRBD1
TGTGCCAGCAGGGGGACAGGCGCCGAGACCCAGTACTTC
CASRGTGAETQYF
>15|TRBV7-9|TRBJ1-6|few|TRBD1
TGTGCCAGCAGCTTAGTACAGGGGGGGTTTTCACCCCTCCACTTT
CASSLVQGGFSPLHF
>15|TRBV7-2|TRBJ2-3|many|.
TGTGCCAGCAGTTCGGACCCGGGGATCACAGATACGCAGTATTTT
CASSSDPGITDTQYF
>15|TRBV6-2/TRBV6-3|TRBJ2-1|.|.
TGTGCCAGCAGTTATGTTTTCGGGACGGGCAATGAGCAGTTCTTC
CASSYVFGTGNEQFF
>15|TRBV27|TRBJ1-2|.|.
TGTGCCAGCAGTCCCACCTTGGCAGGGGTCATGGACTACACCTTC
CASSPTLAGVMDYTF
>14|TRBV4-3|TRBJ1-2|few|.
TGCGCCAGCGGGGAACACGGGAGCGGCTATGGCTACACCTTC
CASGEHGSGYGYTF
>18|TRBV20-1|TRBJ2-3|.|TRBD2
TGCAGTGCTAGTGGGTTAACGAGGGAGGGCTCAGGGACAGATACGCAGTATTTT
CSASGLTREGSGTDTQYF
>12|TRBV6-1|TRBJ1-2|many|.
TGTGCCAGCAGGACAGCTAACTATGGCTACACCTTC
CASRTANYGYTF
>12|TRBV2|TRBJ2-5|many|.
TGTGCCAGCAGTGAATCAGTCAAGACCCAGTACTTC
CASSESVKTQYF
>13|TRBV6-2/TRBV6-3|TRBJ2-7|.|TRBD1
TGTGCCAGCGAACGGGACAGCCTCTCCGAGCAGTACTTC
CASERDSLSEQYF